A selection of T cell receptor beta chains follows, all from one sample in a study of shared clonotypes between healthy human individuals. Clones were read by immunoSEQ multiplex PCR, and TCRdb kept only the in-frame ones, dropping some. The table shows just over 2,000,000 clones, with roughly 94% occurring only once. Sequencing used naive CD4+ T cells sorted from blood. These receptors originate from a young man in good health. Each CDR3 is given with its conserved first and last residue. The D gene is left open where the match is weak. Rows give clone size only sometimes, using once, few, many, or a class for an expanded clone.

cdr3_aa	cdr3_nt	clone_size	d_call	v_call	j_call
CASRLKQGNTAYEQYF	TGTGCCAGCAGGTTGAAACAGGGAAATACAGCCTACGAGCAGTACTTC	once	.	TRBV28	TRBJ2-7
CASSLESARGYGYTF	TGTGCCAGCAGTTTAGAGTCCGCTCGCGGCTATGGCTACACCTTC	.	.	TRBV28	TRBJ1-2
CASSSLGLAGGTTQYF	TGTGCCAGCAGTTCCCTGGGGCTAGCGGGGGGTACTACGCAGTATTTT	.	TRBD2	TRBV28	TRBJ2-3
CSVPRGSQETQYF	TGCAGCGTCCCCCGGGGGTCCCAAGAGACCCAGTACTTC	.	.	TRBV29-1	TRBJ2-5
CASSYTRDHGYTF	TGTGCCAGCAGTTACACCCGGGACCACGGCTACACCTTC	once	.	TRBV6-6	TRBJ1-2
CASSFARFTDTQYF	TGTGCCAGCAGCTTTGCGCGGTTCACAGATACGCAGTATTTT	.	.	TRBV5-4	TRBJ2-3
CAWSPGAGGYGYTF	TGTGCCTGGAGTCCCGGGGCGGGTGGGTATGGCTACACCTTC	.	.	TRBV30	TRBJ1-2
CASSLSTDPYEQYF	TGTGCCAGCAGCTTATCTACAGACCCCTACGAGCAGTACTTC	.	.	TRBV11-3	TRBJ2-7
CASSLGLAFATQYF	TGCGCCAGCAGCTTGGGACTAGCTTTCGCGACCCAGTACTTC	.	TRBD2	TRBV4-1	TRBJ2-5
CASSARGQNQETQYF	TGTGCCAGCAGCGCCAGGGGACAGAACCAAGAGACCCAGTACTTC	.	TRBD1	TRBV9	TRBJ2-5
CASSRGTEAFF	TGTGCCAGCAGTAGGGGCACTGAAGCTTTCTTT	.	.	TRBV6-5	TRBJ1-1
CAWSPPGLAGLETQYF	TGTGCCTGGAGTCCTCCGGGACTAGCGGGGTTAGAGACCCAGTACTTC	.	TRBD2	TRBV30	TRBJ2-5
CASTKQGYTEAFF	TGTGCCAGTACCAAGCAGGGATACACTGAAGCTTTCTTT	.	.	TRBV19	TRBJ1-1
CASSLGGKNTEAFF	TGTGCCAGCAGCCTAGGGGGCAAGAACACTGAAGCTTTCTTT	.	TRBD1	TRBV7-3	TRBJ1-1
CAWSSRVSYEQYF	TGTGCCTGGAGTTCCCGGGTGTCCTACGAGCAGTACTTC	once	.	TRBV30	TRBJ2-7
CASSGQGHQPQHF	TGTGCCAGCAGTGGACAGGGACATCAGCCCCAGCATTTT	.	TRBD1	TRBV28	TRBJ1-5
CASSLEEVHNSPLHF	TGTGCCAGCAGCTTAGAAGAAGTCCATAATTCACCCCTCCACTTT	once	.	TRBV7-2	TRBJ1-6
CASSLPGRPQHF	TGTGCCAGCAGCCTGCCGGGACGGCCCCAGCATTTT	.	.	TRBV5-1	TRBJ1-5
CASSGTGYEQYF	TGTGCCAGCAGCGGGACGGGCTACGAGCAGTACTTC	.	.	TRBV11-2	TRBJ2-7
CATAPDPHEQYF	TGTGCCACAGCTCCCGACCCACACGAGCAGTACTTC	.	.	TRBV10-3	TRBJ2-7
CASSLIRGRDNSPLHF	TGTGCCAGCAGTTTAATACGGGGTCGGGATAATTCACCCCTCCACTTT	.	.	TRBV27	TRBJ1-6
CASSVGLAGGLETQYF	TGTGCCAGCAGCGTAGGGTTAGCGGGAGGGCTGGAGACCCAGTACTTC	.	TRBD2	TRBV9	TRBJ2-5
CASSPPGVAKNIQYF	TGTGCCAGCAGCCCCCCGGGGGTAGCCAAAAACATTCAGTACTTC	.	.	TRBV5-4	TRBJ2-4
CASSEAAVNQPQHF	TGTGCCAGCAGTGAGGCAGCGGTAAATCAGCCCCAGCATTTT	.	.	TRBV6-1	TRBJ1-5
CAWGRDRSNYGYTF	TGTGCCTGGGGAAGGGACAGAAGTAACTATGGCTACACCTTC	.	TRBD1	TRBV30	TRBJ1-2
CASSSVPGQGDTQYF	TGTGCCAGCAGCTCTGTCCCGGGACAGGGAGATACGCAGTATTTT	.	TRBD1	TRBV5-4	TRBJ2-3
CASSSFYSWGDEQFF	TGTGCCAGCAGCTCGTTCTACAGCTGGGGGGATGAGCAGTTCTTC	.	.	TRBV7-2	TRBJ2-1
CASSEAGRSTGELFF	TGTGCCAGCAGTGAAGCAGGAAGAAGTACCGGGGAGCTGTTTTTT	.	.	TRBV2	TRBJ2-2
CASSASIPQGPGGNTIYF	TGTGCCAGCAGCGCTAGTATCCCTCAGGGGCCGGGGGGAAACACCATATATTTT	.	.	TRBV9	TRBJ1-3
CASSSGQASSGNTIYF	TGTGCCAGCAGTTCCGGACAGGCGAGCTCTGGAAACACCATATATTTT	.	TRBD1	TRBV11-3	TRBJ1-3
CASSTSGVRGTEAFF	TGTGCCAGCAGTACCTCAGGGGTCAGGGGCACTGAAGCTTTCTTT	.	.	TRBV28	TRBJ1-1
CASSVRTNQETQYF	TGCGCCAGCAGCGTAAGGACAAACCAAGAGACCCAGTACTTC	.	.	TRBV5-1	TRBJ2-5
CASSLRGRVTEAFF	TGTGCCAGCAGTTTGAGGGGGCGCGTCACTGAAGCTTTCTTT	.	TRBD1	TRBV28	TRBJ1-1